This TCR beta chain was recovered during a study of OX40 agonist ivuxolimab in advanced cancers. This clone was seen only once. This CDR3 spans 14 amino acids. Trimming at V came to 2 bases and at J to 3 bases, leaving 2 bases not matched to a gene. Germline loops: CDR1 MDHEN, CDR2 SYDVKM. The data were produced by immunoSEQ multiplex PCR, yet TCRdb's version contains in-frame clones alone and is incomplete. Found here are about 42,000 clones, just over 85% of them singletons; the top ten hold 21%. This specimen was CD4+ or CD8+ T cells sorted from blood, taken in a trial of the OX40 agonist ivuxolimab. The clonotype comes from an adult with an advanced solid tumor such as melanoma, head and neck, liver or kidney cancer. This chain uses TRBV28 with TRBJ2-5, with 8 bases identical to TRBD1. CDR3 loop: CASSLPQGEETQYF. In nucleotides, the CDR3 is TGTGCCAGCAGTTTACCACAGGGGGAAGAGACCCAGTACTTC.